The clone carrying this T cell receptor (beta chain) has only one observation. This record comes from a study of OX40 agonist ivuxolimab in advanced cancers. The CDR3 has 15 residues. Germline V gene data show CDR1 as WNHNN and CDR2 as SYGVQD (reference sequence). V was pared by 2 bases and J by 3 bases, with 12 bases between. Repertoires were generated with immunoSEQ multiplex PCR, while TCRdb's copy carries only in-frame clones and drops some. The table includes 43,000 or so clones, 85% to 90% detected once. The clonotype comes from an adult with an advanced solid tumor such as melanoma, head and neck, liver or kidney cancer. The chain employs TRBV10-1 and TRBJ2-3; TRBD2 is a possible D gene (6 bases). The material was CD4+ or CD8+ T cells sorted from blood, obtained in a trial of the OX40 agonist ivuxolimab. CDR3 bases: TGCGCCAGCAGTGAGGCGGGATCCTGGACAGATACGCAGTATTTT. It codes for CASSEAGSWTDTQYF.